Listed below are T cell receptor beta chains from one sample, sequenced in a study of blood T cell repertoires in COVID-19. Clones were read by immunoSEQ multiplex PCR, and TCRdb kept only the in-frame ones, dropping some. The sample lists more than 400,000 clones, approximately 83% seen once, with 3.2% in the top ten. The material sequenced was peripheral blood. These receptors originate from a human donor in a cohort sampled during active COVID-19. CDR3s include the opening cysteine and the closing phenylalanine or tryptophan. D genes are given only for firm matches.

j_call d_call v_call cdr3_aa
TRBJ2-7 TRBD2 TRBV6-5 CASRSPGLAGHEQYF
TRBJ2-2 TRBD2 TRBV18 CASSPLTSGVTGELFF
TRBJ2-1 TRBD2 TRBV7-8 CASSRGLAQYNEQFF
TRBJ2-7 . TRBV7-9 CASSLGGTPTYEQYF
TRBJ1-2 TRBD1 TRBV28 CASTDRVAGYTF
TRBJ2-1 . TRBV7-3 CASSLGPSSYNEQFF
TRBJ2-2 TRBD2 TRBV10-2 CASKLAGVDTGELFF
TRBJ2-3 . TRBV25-1 CASSDSARGHEDTQYF
TRBJ2-1 TRBD2 TRBV7-9 CASSFLAGVTYNEQFF
TRBJ2-7 . TRBV11-2 CASSLAAGEGYEQYF
TRBJ1-2 . TRBV29-1 CSVERDADYGYTF
TRBJ1-1 TRBD1 TRBV7-6 CASSLGGTGADTEAFF
TRBJ2-5 TRBD2 TRBV5-6 CASSLLAGVQETQYF
TRBJ2-7 . TRBV5-4 CASSLAEAAIYEQYF
TRBJ2-7 TRBD2 TRBV25-1 CASSPRPGLASYEQYF
TRBJ2-1 TRBD2 TRBV19 CASSTINSGRASYNEQFF
TRBJ2-2 TRBD1 TRBV29-1 CSVWDSLTGELFF
TRBJ2-7 TRBD2 TRBV5-4 CASSLSGSRGSYEQYF
TRBJ2-1 . TRBV7-8 CASSLGGAGSSYNEQFF
TRBJ2-5 TRBD2 TRBV7-2 CASSLARGGGTSGSPLETQYF
TRBJ2-1 . TRBV6-5 CASSEAFKGNEQFF
TRBJ1-5 . TRBV19 CASSSRDYSNQPQHF
TRBJ2-5 TRBD2 TRBV5-1 CASSSGLAGVGAETQYF
TRBJ1-5 TRBD1 TRBV7-9 CASSSGQGWQPQHF
TRBJ2-3 TRBD2 TRBV18 CASSPPGAGGQYF
TRBJ2-5 TRBD1 TRBV30 CAWSVMTGHTQETQYF
TRBJ1-2 . TRBV6-1 CASSEDGGVGYGYTF
TRBJ2-7 TRBD1 TRBV29-1 CSVAPGQGDYEQYF
TRBJ1-1 TRBD1 TRBV7-9 CASSQLDRGRHFF
TRBJ1-1 TRBD1 TRBV5-1 CASAKTTRDRGHTEAFF
TRBJ1-1 . TRBV9 CASSVNRADTEAFF
TRBJ2-5 . TRBV5-1 CASSWTSGETQYF
TRBJ2-7 TRBD1 TRBV28 CASLPGTGGIEQYF
TRBJ2-5 . TRBV6-5 CASSYSAWANQETQYF
TRBJ2-7 . TRBV5-6 CASSLERVKSYEQYF
TRBJ1-1 TRBD1 TRBV19 CASSWDRNTEAFF
TRBJ1-2 TRBD1 TRBV5-1 CASSWPGTGGHGYTF